This entry lists 24 T cell receptor beta chains sequenced from one sample in a study of blood T cell repertoires in COVID-19. TCRdb's table, derived via immunoSEQ multiplex PCR, lists solely in-frame clones and lacks some. Of 75,000 to 100,000 clones in the sample, 87% were seen once. Sequenced input: peripheral blood. The receptors here all came from a man between 70 and 80 years old with acute or convalescent COVID-19.

This rearrangement joins TRBV6-4 to TRBJ2-7, with 9 bases identical to TRBD1. J was trimmed by 6 bases and V by 7 bases; bases with no gene match: 13. Germline V gene data show CDR1 as MRHNA and CDR2 as SNTAGT. The CDR3 extends over 15 amino acids. CDR3 amino acids: CASTLDRGQIGEQYF. As DNA, the CDR3 is TGTGCCAGCACCCTGGACAGGGGCCAGATTGGCGAGCAGTACTTC.

This sequence joins TRBV5-1 and TRBJ2-2; 8 bases line up with TRBD2. After removal of 0 bases from V and 6 bases from J, the junction contained 4 bases not matched to a gene. The CDR3 totals 15 residues. Germline CDR1 is SGHRS and CDR2 is YFSETQ. Written as DNA, the CDR3 is TGCGCCAGCAGCTTGGCAGCGGGGGAGGCCGGGGAGCTGTTTTTT. Translating gives CASSLAAGEAGELFF.

CDR3 in amino acids: CASSSLGGGRRELFF. In DNA, the CDR3 is TGTGCCAGCAGCTCACTAGGGGGGGGTCGGCGGGAGCTGTTTTTT. The genes are TRBV6-5 and TRBJ2-2, with D perhaps matching TRBD2 (7 bases). This CDR3 is 15 amino acids long. V gave up 6 bases and J gave up 9 bases, with 20 bases separating them. Germline CDR1 MNHEY, CDR2 SVGAGI.

The chain is built from TRBV3-1 (or the pseudogene TRBV3-2) and TRBJ1-4; 7 positions agree with TRBD1. The CDR3 has 12 residues. With 0 bases clipped from V and 12 bases from J, the junction kept 1 base outside the gene matches. Germline values: CDR1 LGHDT, CDR2 YNNKEL (reference sequence). Here the CDR3 DNA reads TGTGCCAGCAGCCAAGAGGGACAGCAACTGTTTTTT. It yields the protein CASSQEGQQLFF.

This clone was recorded only once. V gene TRBV28 combines with J gene TRBJ2-4; weak D call: TRBD1 (5 bases). This CDR3 is 13 amino acids long. Trimming removed 7 bases from V and 2 bases from J, with 9 bases in between. Germline V CDR1 and CDR2: MDHEN, SYDVKM. The CDR3 here is CASISGTKNIQYF. The CDR3, as DNA: TGTGCCAGCATTTCAGGGACCAAAAACATTCAGTACTTC.

The chain combines TRBV15 with TRBJ2-2, with a weak D call TRBD2 (6 bases). Germline CDR1 and CDR2: LNHNV and YYDKDF (reference sequence). Trimming removed 0 bases at V and 0 bases at J, with 14 bases between. This CDR3 comprises 18 residues. CDR3 bases: TGTGCCACCAGCAGAGACCCTAGCGTCATCGCGAACACCGGGGAGCTGTTTTTT. Protein product: CATSRDPSVIANTGELFF. The full variable domain, rest sourced from reference TRBV15 and TRBJ2-2, is DAMVIQNPRYQVTQFGKPVTLSCSQTLNHNVMYWYQQKSSQAPKLLFHYYDKDFNNEADTPDNFQSRRPNTSFCFLDIRSPGLGDTAMYLCATSRDPSVIANTGELFFGEGSRLTVL.

This chain links TRBV6-5 with TRBJ1-2; TRBD1 might be the D (5 bases). With 2 bases removed from V and 5 bases from J, the gap between germline ends came to 12 bases. The CDR3 is made up of 14 amino acids. CDR1 and CDR2 from the germline V gene are MNHEY and SVGAGI. The chain's CDR3 is CASSYKGYLYGYTF. The CDR3 nucleotides read TGTGCCAGCAGTTACAAGGGGTACCTTTATGGCTACACCTTC.

Regarding this clone: Other DNA sequences in this specimen translate into the identical CDR3. The rearrangement links TRBV11-2 to TRBJ2-1; 10 bases agree with TRBD1. Germline CDR1 SGHAT, CDR2 FQNNGV. This CDR3 contains 15 residues. With V trimmed by 0 bases and J by 5 bases, 1 base remained unmatched. Here the CDR3 reads CASSLDGTGDNEQFF. Here the CDR3 DNA reads TGTGCCAGCAGCTTAGACGGGACAGGGGACAATGAGCAGTTCTTC.

The V call is TRBV29-1, the J call TRBJ2-5, with D maybe TRBD2 (7 bases). Germline values: CDR1 SQVTM, CDR2 ANQGSEA. The CDR3 runs to 13 residues. Between the trimmed V and J ends, which lost 6 bases and 2 bases, there was a span of 13 bases. CDR3 nucleotides: TGCAGCGTCGACAAGGGGGGGCAAGAGACCCAGTACTTC. This codes for CSVDKGGQETQYF.

The chain joins TRBV6-5 to TRBJ2-1, with 9 positions matching TRBD2. Germline V gives CDR1 MNHEY, CDR2 SVGAGI. Losses at the gene ends were 4 bases for V and 4 bases for J; bases not matched to a gene: 8. This CDR3 spans 16 amino acids. CDR3 in amino acids: CASSSLRGGRYNEQFF. The CDR3 nucleotides are TGTGCCAGCAGTTCCTTGCGGGGGGGGCGTTACAATGAGCAGTTCTTC.

The chain has TRBV13 and TRBJ2-1, with D possibly being TRBD2 (5 bases). The V gene's germline CDR1 is PRHDT and CDR2 FYEKMQ (reference sequence). CDR3 length: 11 residues. V shed 2 bases and J shed 15 bases, with 11 bases lying between them. CDR3 sequence: CASSLTGSLFF. As DNA, the CDR3 is TGTGCCAGCAGCTTAACGGGATCACTGTTCTTC.

The rearrangement uses TRBV6-5 and TRBJ2-7; 7 positions agree with TRBD1. The ends lost 6 bases at V and 2 bases at J; junction bases unmatched: 10. This CDR3 has 15 residues. Germline V CDR1 and CDR2: MNHEY, SVGAGI. As DNA, the CDR3 is TGTGCCAGCAGCCCAGGGGGTGGTGGAACCTACGAGCAGTACTTC. Translating gives CASSPGGGGTYEQYF.

CDR3 amino acids: CASRGSLDYEQYF. The CDR3, as DNA: TGTGCCAGCCGAGGTAGTCTCGACTACGAGCAGTACTTC. V is TRBV5-6 and J is TRBJ2-7; D ambiguous. CDR3 length: 13 residues. V dropped 7 bases and J dropped 3 bases, with 14 bases sitting between them. The germline CDR1 and CDR2 sequences are SGHDT and YYEEEE. The variable domain in full, completed from reference TRBV5-6 and TRBJ2-7, reads DAGVTQSPTHLIKTRGQQVTLRCSPKSGHDTVSWYQQALGQGPQFIFQYYEEEERQRGNFPDRFSGHQFPNYSSELNVNALLLGDSALYLCASRGSLDYEQYFGPGTRLTVT.

The chain has TRBV19 and TRBJ1-2; 8 positions agree with TRBD1. Germline V gene data show CDR1 as LNHDA and CDR2 as SQIVND (reference sequence). After removal of 5 bases from V and 4 bases from J, the junction contained 6 bases not matched to a gene. The CDR3 covers 14 residues. The CDR3 is CASSAQGVGYGYTF. CDR3 DNA sequence: TGTGCCAGTAGTGCACAGGGGGTGGGCTATGGCTACACCTTC.

The chain couples TRBV10-3 to TRBJ1-2, with D perhaps matching TRBD1 (6 bases). The CDR3 spans 16 residues. Trimming pared 1 base from V and 6 bases from J, leaving 18 bases between. Germline-derived CDR1 and CDR2 are ENHRY and SYGVKD. The CDR3 nucleotides are TGTGCCATCAGTGAGTACCCTTGGGGGCTCAGGGATGGCTACACCTTC. It is translated as CAISEYPWGLRDGYTF.

J is TRBJ2-2 and V is TRBV19; tentatively, D is TRBD2 (6 bases). V was cut by 7 bases and J by 4 bases, with 16 bases left in between. The V gene's germline CDR1 is LNHDA and CDR2 SQIVND (reference sequence). The CDR3 extends over 15 amino acids. The CDR3 DNA follows: TGTGCCAGTAAAGCCCAGGGAGGAGGCACCGGGGAGCTGTTTTTT. This gives the protein CASKAQGGGTGELFF.

V is TRBV28 and J is TRBJ1-5; a possible D gene is TRBD1 (5 bases). Germline values: CDR1 MDHEN, CDR2 SYDVKM. V lost 6 bases and J 1 base, leaving 16 bases between the germline ends. The CDR3 is 16 residues long. The CDR3 DNA follows: TGTGCCAGCAGAGGGGTAGCTCAGTTCAGCAATCAGCCCCAGCATTTT. Translating gives CASRGVAQFSNQPQHF.

The chain joins TRBV19 to TRBJ2-5; 7 bases map to TRBD1. J lost 4 bases, V lost 5 bases, and 10 bases had no gene match. In germline, CDR1 is LNHDA, CDR2 SQIVND (reference sequence). This CDR3 has 15 residues. The CDR3 loop reads CASSATTGVRETQYF. The CDR3 DNA follows: TGTGCCAGTAGTGCGACTACAGGGGTGAGAGAGACCCAGTACTTC.

This chain uses TRBV27 with TRBJ2-3, with D perhaps TRBD1 (6 bases). Germline V gives CDR1 MNHEY, CDR2 SMNVEV (reference sequence). Trimming stripped 6 bases from V and 5 bases from J, with 12 bases between. The CDR3 contains 13 residues. The CDR3 DNA reads TGTGCCAGCAGATACCTACAGGGAGATACGCAGTATTTT. Translated: CASRYLQGDTQYF.

V usage is TRBV29-1 and J usage is TRBJ2-5; TRBD1 agrees at 8 bases. CDR1 is SQVTM, CDR2 ANQGSEA, per germline. The length of the CDR3 is 13 residues. The V and J ends lost 7 bases and 4 bases, in that order; junction bases with no gene match: 8. This CDR3 reads CSANRGEGETQYF. Written as DNA, the CDR3 is TGCAGCGCAAACAGGGGGGAAGGAGAGACCCAGTACTTC. Full variable domain (missing parts from reference TRBV29-1 and TRBJ2-5): SAVISQKPSRDICQRGTSLTIQCQVDSQVTMMFWYRQQPGQSLTLIATANQGSEATYESGFVIDKFPISRPNLTFSTLTVSNMSPEDSSIYLCSANRGEGETQYFGPGTRLLVL.

The chain recombines TRBV5-4 with TRBJ2-6; D ambiguous. The CDR3 extends over 15 amino acids. Per the germline V gene, CDR1 is SGHNT and CDR2 is YYREEE (reference sequence). Trimming shortened V by 2 bases and J by 0 bases, and 6 bases separated the two germline ends. CDR3 DNA sequence: TGTGCCAGCAGCTTATGGAGCTCTGGGGCCAACGTCCTGACTTTC. Its translation is CASSLWSSGANVLTF.

This chain connects TRBV7-9 to TRBJ1-3; D unclear. The CDR3 spans 12 residues. Looked up from germline, CDR1 is SEHNR and CDR2 is FQNEAQ (reference sequence). Deletions cut 6 bases from V and 4 bases from J, with 7 bases between. As DNA, the CDR3 is TGTGCCAGCAGTTCACAGGGAAACACCATATATTTT. This codes for CASSSQGNTIYF. The variable domain in full, with the rest retrieved from reference TRBV7-9 and TRBJ1-3, is DTGVSQNPRHKITKRGQNVTFRCDPISEHNRLYWYRQTLGQGPEFLTYFQNEAQLEKSRLLSDRFSAERPKGSFSTLEIQRTEQGDSAMYLCASSSQGNTIYFGEGSWLTVV.

The chain couples TRBV5-1 to TRBJ1-1; 9 nucleotides match TRBD1. With V trimmed by 1 base and J by 5 bases, 3 bases remained unmatched. The CDR3 is made up of 14 amino acids. Germline lookup yields CDR1 SGHRS and CDR2 YFSETQ. The CDR3, as DNA: TGCGCCAGCAGCTTGTGGGGGACAGGGACTGAAGCTTTCTTT. Translated, it gives CASSLWGTGTEAFF.

The chain uses TRBV7-2 and TRBJ1-1, with a tentative D call TRBD1 (6 bases). Between the trimmed V and J ends, which lost 2 bases and 2 bases, there was a span of 12 bases. The CDR3 sequence is 15 residues long. Germline V CDR1 and CDR2: SGHTA, FQGNSA. CDR3: CASSLMAGVNTEAFF. The CDR3 nucleotides read TGTGCCAGCAGCTTAATGGCAGGGGTTAACACTGAAGCTTTCTTT.